The clone carrying this T cell receptor (beta chain) was seen at least ten times. Its target is not known. Quantitative 5'-RACE was performed with molecular barcodes, and it yielded the TCR beta libraries. TCRdb itself ran the 5' RACE reads through MiXCR, one entry per CDR3 protein. The data show approximately 220,000 distinct CDR3 sequences, under 30% seen once. The source of the sample is a study of CD8 T cells in ankylosing spondylitis. Study observations and caveats: Made up of about eight highly homologous variants, a TCR beta motif appeared characteristic of ankylosing spondylitis blood. From matched ankylosing spondylitis synovial fluid, disease-linked clones were reportedly recovered at significantly enriched levels.

V gave up 5 bases and J gave up 3 bases, with 16 bases separating them. The CDR3 covers 15 residues. The germline V gene has CDR1 SGHTA and CDR2 FQGNSA. The sample taken for sequencing was blood, either unsorted or a sorted T cell fraction (not recorded which). The V and J genes are TRBV7-2 and TRBJ2-5; D is unclear. The clonotype comes from a male donor with ankylosing spondylitis or in good health (not recorded which). The CDR3 DNA sequence: TGTGCCAGCAGCCAGGCTGGAGCCGAAAAAGAGACCCAGTACTTC. Its protein product is CASSQAGAEKETQYF. Full variable domain (remainder filled in from reference TRBV7-2 and TRBJ2-5): GAGVSQSPSNKVTEKGKDVELRCDPISGHTALYWYRQSLGQGLEFLIYFQGNSAPDKSGLPSDRFSAERTGGSVSTLTIQRTQQEDSAVYLCASSQAGAEKETQYFGPGTRLLVL.